This T cell receptor (beta chain) was documented in a study of blood T cell repertoires in COVID-19. Here immunoSEQ multiplex PCR was the method, and the copy in TCRdb shows in-frame clones only, minus some. The sample holds some 200,000 clones, more than 65% seen once. The V end lost 10 bases, the J end lost 6 bases, and 24 bases lay between the germline ends. This CDR3 has 16 amino acids. The germline V gene encodes CDR1 LNHDA and CDR2 SQIVND (reference sequence). The V gene is TRBV19, the J gene TRBJ2-2; possible D gene TRBD1, 6 bases. What was sequenced was peripheral blood. This TCR came from a woman aged 40-49 years who had recovered from COVID-19. The CDR3 is CATTITTGERPGELFF. CDR3 in DNA: TGTGCCACCACAATCACGACAGGAGAACGTCCCGGGGAGCTGTTTTTT.